The rows below give T cell receptor beta chains drawn from one sample of a study of cytomegalovirus exposure and HLA in healthy donors. Sequencing used immunoSEQ multiplex PCR; TCRdb keeps in-frame clones, though not all of them. The repertoire holds around 68,000 clones, with 68% as singletons. Sequencing was done on a sample of PBMCs. The receptors were sampled from a woman in her thirties in good health and CMV-seronegative. Each CDR3 is given without its conserved first and last residue.

v_call | cdr3_aa
TRBV28 | ASSFAGAISQPQH
TRBV11-3 | ASITPGQGREKLF
TRBV7-6 | ASSLRANGAGHSNEKLF
TRBV4-2 | ASSQVGDTGELF
TRBV5-1 | ASSLDGQQY
TRBV28 | ASRGGSGASTEAF
TRBV25-1 | ASSDTGGMNTEAF
TRBV20-1 | SARRNEQF
TRBV5-1 | ASSLTAGYEKLF
TRBV19 | ASSILSRRGSEAF
TRBV11-1 | ASSSFNYPEPGYNEQF
TRBV7-8 | ASSERGIAEAF
TRBV7-9 | ASPTGDYGYT
TRBV15 | ATSRAAEAGYT
TRBV10-3 | AISESTVSLETQY
TRBV4-1 | ASSQGWTGRVRTEAF
TRBV10-3 | AISPTGGVYGYT
TRBV29-1 | SVELADTGELF
TRBV2 | ASSEVKSQPQH
TRBV11-3 | ASSLASVSNEQF
TRBV6-1 | ASDDSGGSDTQY
TRBV27 | ASSLVLTDTQY
TRBV28 | ASSLSVDSGNTIY
TRBV19 | ASKLRQGPYEQY
TRBV19 | ASSIIGRGEQPQH
TRBV30 | AWTGTTSSYEQY
TRBV5-1 | ASSLESGGATGELF
TRBV15 | ATSRGSGEARRVYEQY
TRBV27 | ASSPTGYYEQY
TRBV6-1 | ATRGAGGRYNEQF
TRBV14 | ASSRGGARTGELF
TRBV5-4 | ACGGWDTEAF
TRBV7-6 | ASSSPGQGLWEQY
TRBV5-6 | ASSLIVWQGAGETQY
TRBV28 | ASSLYPRQETQY
TRBV5-1 | ASRRGQGTNQPQH
TRBV2 | ASGKGQATYEQY
TRBV5-1 | ASSLGGGSRTGELF
TRBV25-1 | ASSEPTGQRITEAF
TRBV18 | ASSLSSLDEQF
TRBV5-6 | ASSFSDEQF
TRBV6-1 | ASSEAWDRRQPQH
TRBV6-6 | ASSYGQGSGNTIY
TRBV6-5 | ASNKDMNTEAF
TRBV2 | LSQGMSNEKLF
TRBV19 | ASNGRGGGQTEAF
TRBV28 | ASSPRAIQVPLNEQY
TRBV27 | ASSLTTGSNQPQH
TRBV27 | ASSHRRDNQPQH
TRBV30 | AWSEGVVYEQY
TRBV2 | ASSENGQGVYGYT
TRBV6-1 | ASSGGGNTEAF
TRBV6-1 | ASRSDPTGDTQY
TRBV28 | ASSQDRGPYGYT